This TCR beta chain is from a study of T-cell reconstitution after alpha-beta-depleted transplantation in children. This clonotype showed up just a few times. Preparation of the TCRbeta library used unique molecular identifiers. TCRdb re-analysed the PCR reads in MiXCR, keeping a single row per CDR3 protein. The repertoire holds a few hundred thousand distinct CDR3 sequences, with about 16% as singletons. Sequencing used PBMCs, mostly from graft donor cells, obtained 360 days after TCRalphabeta/CD19-depleted stem cell transplant. The clonotype was recovered from a boy younger than two who had a stem cell transplant for Wiskott-Aldrich syndrome, so the T cells may come from the graft donor.

This CDR3 is CASSRLDTQYF. The CDR3, as DNA: TGTGCCAGCAGTCGACTAGATACGCAGTATTTT. J is TRBJ2-3 and V is TRBV6-2 or TRBV6-3; D call uncertain. Germline V gene data show CDR1 as MNHEY and CDR2 as SVGEGT. The V and J ends lost 5 bases and 5 bases respectively, with 5 bases between them. This CDR3 region has 11 residues.